A single sample gave rise to the 16 T cell receptor beta chains below, sequenced in a study of blood T cell repertoires in COVID-19. Libraries were prepared by immunoSEQ multiplex PCR; TCRdb keeps only in-frame clonotypes and omits some of them. The sample yields 250,000 to 350,000 clones, roughly 83% seen once. The sample was peripheral blood. Receptors were obtained from a human donor with COVID-19, enrolled during active disease. The donor label of this sample is uncertain.

V and J are TRBV19 and TRBJ1-2, with D maybe TRBD1 (6 bases). The germline CDR1 and CDR2 sequences are LNHDA and SQIVND (reference sequence). Trimming removed 4 bases at V and 3 bases at J, with 18 bases between. The CDR3 spans 16 residues. The CDR3 region is CASSTIQGSGYYGYTF. CDR3 in DNA: TGTGCCAGTAGTACGATACAGGGTTCTGGGTACTATGGCTACACCTTC. The variable domain in full, with the rest retrieved from reference TRBV19 and TRBJ1-2, is DGGITQSPKYLFRKEGQNVTLSCEQNLNHDAMYWYRQDPGQGLRLIYYSQIVNDFQKGDIAEGYSVSREKKESFPLTVTSAQKNPTAFYLCASSTIQGSGYYGYTFGSGTRLTVV.

The rearrangement links TRBV30 to TRBJ2-1, with D perhaps TRBD1 (6 bases). V lost 8 bases, J lost 4 bases, and 15 bases lay in between. Germline CDR1 GTSNPN, CDR2 SVGIG (reference sequence). The length of the CDR3 is 13 residues. The CDR3 loop is CASRDTPYNEQFF. CDR3 sequence (DNA): TGTGCCAGCCGGGACACACCTTACAATGAGCAGTTCTTC.

V and J are TRBV3-1 (or the pseudogene TRBV3-2) and TRBJ2-5, with 9 bases fitting TRBD2. The J segment lost 8 bases and the V segment lost 4 bases, leaving 11 bases of the junction unmatched. Germline lookup yields CDR1 LGHDT and CDR2 YNNKEL (reference sequence). This CDR3 spans 15 amino acids. CDR3 coding DNA: TGTGCCAGCAGCCCTCGGGGTAGCGGGAGCCGCACCCAGTACTTC. This gives the protein CASSPRGSGSRTQYF.

This clone was seen more than once but under ten times. The V call is TRBV2, the J call TRBJ1-1, with TRBD1 matching over 8 bases. Germline loops: CDR1 SNHLY, CDR2 FYNNEI. V was clipped by 6 bases and J by 5 bases; unmatched bases: 8. The CDR3 consists of 14 residues. CDR3 nucleotide sequence: TGTGCCAGCAGCCTCGGACAGGGTAGAACTGAAGCTTTCTTT. Translating gives CASSLGQGRTEAFF.

The J gene is TRBJ1-5, the V gene TRBV9, with 10 bases that match TRBD1. The CDR3 runs to 15 residues. Germline loops: CDR1 SGDLS, CDR2 YYNGEE. V dropped 4 bases and J dropped 3; count of bases not matched to a gene: 4. Here the CDR3 reads CASSWGTGDNQPQHF. DNA for the CDR3: TGTGCCAGCAGCTGGGGGACAGGGGACAATCAGCCCCAGCATTTT. The variable domain in full, with the rest retrieved from reference TRBV9 and TRBJ1-5, is DSGVTQTPKHLITATGQRVTLRCSPRSGDLSVYWYQQSLDQGLQFLIQYYNGEERAKGNILERFSAQQFPDLHSELNLSSLELGDSALYFCASSWGTGDNQPQHFGDGTRLSIL.

The CDR3: CASSDQTGGRHEQFF. CDR3 nucleotide sequence: TGTGCCAGCAGCGACCAGACAGGGGGCAGGCATGAGCAGTTCTTC. The rearrangement joins TRBV9 to TRBJ2-1; 10 bases map to TRBD1. With 3 bases clipped from V and 8 bases from J, the junction kept 8 bases outside the gene matches. The CDR3 spans 15 residues. CDR1 SGDLS and CDR2 YYNGEE come from the germline V gene.

This clone was seen a single time. The CDR3: CASSIQGLSSYEQYF. Here the CDR3 DNA reads TGTGCCAGTAGTATCCAGGGCTTATCCTCCTACGAGCAGTACTTC. The chain employs TRBV19 and TRBJ2-7; the D gene is possibly TRBD1 (5 bases). Trimming left V 3 bases short and J 0 bases short, with 12 bases between. Germline lookup yields CDR1 LNHDA and CDR2 SQIVND (reference sequence). There are 15 residues in the CDR3.

This clone was detected only once. The V gene is TRBV28, the J gene TRBJ1-5; TRBD1 is a possible D gene (5 bases). Looked up from germline, CDR1 is MDHEN and CDR2 is SYDVKM. The CDR3 loop spans 15 amino acids. V lost 1 base and J 3 bases, leaving 10 bases between the germline ends. CDR3 coding DNA: TGTGCCAGCAGTTTATACTCAGGGTCCAATCAGCCCCAGCATTTT. This gives the protein CASSLYSGSNQPQHF.

This chain uses TRBV5-6 with TRBJ2-1; D gene uncertain. The CDR3 spans 16 residues. Per germline, CDR1 SGHDT and CDR2 YYEEEE. V was shortened by 5 bases and J by 5 bases, with 20 bases between the two germline ends. The CDR3 DNA reads TGTGCCAGCAGATTTGGCATCACAAAAATCCACAATGAGCAGTTCTTC. Protein sequence: CASRFGITKIHNEQFF.

This clone was detected only once. This rearrangement joins TRBV7-6 to TRBJ2-5, with D perhaps TRBD1 (5 bases). Germline values: CDR1 SGHVS, CDR2 FNYEAQ. This CDR3 is built from 17 residues. V lost 5 bases, J lost 5 bases, and 24 bases lay in between. DNA for the CDR3: TGTGCCAGCAGCATAGGGGCCAGGGTTCCGAACGGCGAGACCCAGTACTTC. Protein sequence: CASSIGARVPNGETQYF.

This clone was detected only once. The V gene is TRBV6-1, the J gene TRBJ2-1; no clear D gene. There are 15 residues in the CDR3. Germline CDR1 MNHNS, CDR2 SASEGT. Trimming removed 1 base from V and 4 bases from J, with 11 bases in between. Here the CDR3 reads CASSEDLPVYNEQFF. CDR3 sequence (DNA): TGTGCCAGCAGTGAAGACCTACCCGTATACAATGAGCAGTTCTTC.

The V call is TRBV27, the J call TRBJ1-1; 10 bases map to TRBD1. V shed 5 bases and J 1 base; nucleotides not matched to a gene: 1. The CDR3 consists of 14 residues. Germline V gene data show CDR1 as MNHEY and CDR2 as SMNVEV (reference sequence). CDR3 protein: CASSRDRGNTEAFF. CDR3 coding DNA: TGTGCCAGCAGTAGGGACAGGGGGAACACTGAAGCTTTCTTT.

The rearrangement links TRBV6-5 to TRBJ2-5, with D perhaps TRBD2 (6 bases). Germline V gene data show CDR1 as MNHEY and CDR2 as SVGAGI. Trimming pared 0 bases from V and 5 bases from J, leaving 16 bases between. This CDR3 region has 16 residues. Here the CDR3 DNA reads TGTGCCAGCAGTTACTCGAGGAGGGGCGTGGGGGAGACCCAGTACTTC. It translates to CASSYSRRGVGETQYF.

The CDR3 loop reads CASSFRVLAGFETGELFF. The CDR3 coding sequence is TGCGCCAGCAGCTTCAGAGTACTAGCGGGTTTCGAAACCGGGGAGCTGTTTTTT. The chain combines TRBV5-1 with TRBJ2-2, with 9 bases fitting TRBD2. The germline V gene has CDR1 SGHRS and CDR2 YFSETQ. The V gene end was trimmed by 2 bases and the J gene end by 5 bases; junction bases not matched to a gene: 13. This CDR3 is 18 amino acids long.

The rearrangement joins TRBV28 to TRBJ2-7, with D possibly matching TRBD1 (6 bases). The ends were cut back, 3 bases at V and 5 bases at J, with 14 bases in the middle. There are 14 residues in the CDR3. The germline V gene encodes CDR1 MDHEN and CDR2 SYDVKM. CDR3 DNA sequence: TGTGCCAGCAGTTTCAGCAGGGGTCTAAACGAGCAGTACTTC. Protein product: CASSFSRGLNEQYF.

This clone was counted only a few times. CDR3 bases: TGCGCCAGCAGGTTACAGGGGATTCAAGAGACCCAGTACTTC. Protein: CASRLQGIQETQYF. V and J are TRBV5-1 and TRBJ2-5, with 7 bases identical to TRBD1. This CDR3 has 14 amino acids. Germline V CDR1 and CDR2: SGHRS, YFSETQ. With 5 bases clipped from V and 2 bases from J, the junction kept 6 bases outside the gene matches. The full variable domain, completed using reference TRBV5-1 and TRBJ2-5, is KAGVTQTPRYLIKTRGQQVTLSCSPISGHRSVSWYQQTPGQGLQFLFEYFSETQRNKGNFPGRFSGRQFSNSRSEMNVSTLELGDSALYLCASRLQGIQETQYFGPGTRLLVL.